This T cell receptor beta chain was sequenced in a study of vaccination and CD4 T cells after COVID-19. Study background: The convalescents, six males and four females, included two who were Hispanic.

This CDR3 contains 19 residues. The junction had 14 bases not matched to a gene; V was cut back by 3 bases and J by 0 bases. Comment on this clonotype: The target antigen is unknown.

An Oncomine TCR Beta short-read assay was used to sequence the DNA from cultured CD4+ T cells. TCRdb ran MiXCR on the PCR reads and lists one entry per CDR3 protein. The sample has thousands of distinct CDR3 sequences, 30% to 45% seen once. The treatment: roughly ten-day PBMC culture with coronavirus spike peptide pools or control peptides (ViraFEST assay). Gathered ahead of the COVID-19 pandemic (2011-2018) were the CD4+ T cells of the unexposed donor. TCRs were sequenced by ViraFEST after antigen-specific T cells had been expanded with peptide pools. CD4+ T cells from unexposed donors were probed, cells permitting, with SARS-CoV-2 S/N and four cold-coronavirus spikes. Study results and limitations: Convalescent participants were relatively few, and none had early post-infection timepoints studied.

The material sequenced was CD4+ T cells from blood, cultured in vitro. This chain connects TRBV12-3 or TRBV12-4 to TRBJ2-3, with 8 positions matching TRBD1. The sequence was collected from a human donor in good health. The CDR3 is CASSFRGRALLVSTDTQYF. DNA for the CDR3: TGTGCCAGCAGTTTCAGGGGGCGGGCCCTTCTTGTCAGCACAGATACGCAGTATTTT.